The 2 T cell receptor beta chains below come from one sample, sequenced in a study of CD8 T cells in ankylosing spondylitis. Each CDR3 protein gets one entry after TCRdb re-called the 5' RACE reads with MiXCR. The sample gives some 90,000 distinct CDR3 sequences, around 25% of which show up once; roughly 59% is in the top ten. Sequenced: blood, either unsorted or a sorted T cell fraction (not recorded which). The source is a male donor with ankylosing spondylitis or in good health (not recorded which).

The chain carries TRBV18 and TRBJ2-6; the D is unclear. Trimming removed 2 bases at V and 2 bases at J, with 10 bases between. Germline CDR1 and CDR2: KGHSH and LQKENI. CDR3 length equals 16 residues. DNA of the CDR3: TGTGCCAGCTCACCAAGGGCTGAAACTGGGGCCAACGTCCTGACTTTC. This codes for CASSPRAETGANVLTF.

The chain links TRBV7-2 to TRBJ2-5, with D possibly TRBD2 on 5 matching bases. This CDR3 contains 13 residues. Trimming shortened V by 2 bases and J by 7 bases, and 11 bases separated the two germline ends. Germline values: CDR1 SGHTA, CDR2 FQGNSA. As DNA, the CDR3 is TGTGCCAGCAGCTTATTGCCTAGCACGACCCAGTACTTC. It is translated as CASSLLPSTTQYF.